These 4 T cell receptor beta chains originate from one sample sequenced in a study of blood T cell repertoires in COVID-19. Clones were read by immunoSEQ multiplex PCR, and TCRdb kept only the in-frame ones, dropping some. The profile shows tens of thousands of clones, about 75% of them singletons. Sample: peripheral blood. The receptors originated from a human donor in a cohort sampled during active COVID-19.

The CDR3 loop reads CASTKGQGAGETQYF. Written as DNA, the CDR3 is TGCGCCAGCACTAAAGGACAGGGGGCAGGAGAGACCCAGTACTTC. The V call is TRBV5-1, the J call TRBJ2-5; 11 bases map to TRBD1. The CDR3 loop spans 15 amino acids. V was clipped by 6 bases and J by 4 bases; unmatched bases: 8. Germline V lookup: CDR1 SGHRS, CDR2 YFSETQ.

The chain joins TRBV3-1 (or the pseudogene TRBV3-2) to TRBJ2-3, with D possibly matching TRBD2 (5 bases). Trimming took off 4 bases at V and 13 bases at J, with 18 bases between the two ends. Looked up from germline, CDR1 is LGHDT and CDR2 is YNNKEL (reference sequence). This CDR3 has 13 amino acids. CDR3 in DNA: TGTGCCAGCAGCCCCCGTGGCGGGTCCCGGGAGTATTTT. Protein sequence: CASSPRGGSREYF.

The chain is built from TRBV3-1 (or the pseudogene TRBV3-2) and TRBJ2-1; no clear D gene. Germline V gene sequence: CDR1 LGHDT, CDR2 YNNKEL (reference sequence). V was pared by 0 bases and J by 7 bases, with 13 bases between. The CDR3 extends over 15 amino acids. CDR3 in DNA: TGTGCCAGCAGCCAAGATACCCTAGTACGGAATGAGCAGTTCTTC. As protein: CASSQDTLVRNEQFF.

The V and J genes are TRBV19 and TRBJ2-7; 7 positions match TRBD1. V trimming: 6 bases; J trimming: 5 bases; junction bases outside the gene matches: 7. This CDR3 is 13 amino acids long. Germline loops: CDR1 LNHDA, CDR2 SQIVND (reference sequence). The DNA for the CDR3 is TGTGCCAGTAGCGCGACAGGGTTCAACGAGCAGTACTTC. This encodes CASSATGFNEQYF.